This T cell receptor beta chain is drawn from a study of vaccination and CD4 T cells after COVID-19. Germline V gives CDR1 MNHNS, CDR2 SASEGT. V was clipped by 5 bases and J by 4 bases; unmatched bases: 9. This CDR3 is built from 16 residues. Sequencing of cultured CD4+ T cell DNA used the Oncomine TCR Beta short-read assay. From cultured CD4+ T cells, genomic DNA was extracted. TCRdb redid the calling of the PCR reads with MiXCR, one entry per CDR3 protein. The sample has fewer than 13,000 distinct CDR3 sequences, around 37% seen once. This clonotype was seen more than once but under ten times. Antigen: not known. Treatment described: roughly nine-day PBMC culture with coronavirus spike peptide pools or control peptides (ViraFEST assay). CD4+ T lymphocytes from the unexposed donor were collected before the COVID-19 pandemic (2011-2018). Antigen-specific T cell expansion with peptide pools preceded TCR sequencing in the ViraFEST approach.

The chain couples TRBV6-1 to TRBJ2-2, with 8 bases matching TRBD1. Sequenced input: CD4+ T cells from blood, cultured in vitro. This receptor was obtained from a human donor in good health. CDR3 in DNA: TGTGCCAGCAGTCCCGGACAGGGAACGAGCACCGGGGAGCTGTTTTTT. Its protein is CASSPGQGTSTGELFF.